This T cell receptor (beta chain) was observed in a study of T cell changes during pregnancy in multiple sclerosis (dated by TCRdb to about 2019). For the wider study: In women with multiple sclerosis, the researchers looked at how the T cell repertoire shifted as pregnancy progressed.

From a lookup of the germline V gene, CDR1 and CDR2 are SGHRS and YFSETQ. From its cysteine to its phenylalanine, the CDR3 spans 17 amino acids. The only DNA kept is the CDR3, 51 bases in frame from the first base. The germline V end is reduced by 3 bases and the J end by 4 bases; junction bases left unmatched: 8. On this clone: The specificity of this receptor is unknown. No much larger clone is present one base from it, and per-base qualities are unavailable.

The method was the immunoSEQ multiplex PCR assay. TCRdb took over this immuneACCESS table, retaining in-frame rearrangements with V and J assigned. Such tables are incomplete; in checked studies, under half of the missing clones stem from an unresolved V gene, and the remainder is unexplained. Across this sample there are over 40,000 clones, with 90% seen only once. The top ten clonotypes cover about 4.7% of the sample. Sequencing was performed on peripheral blood, taken in the second trimester of pregnancy. The TCR was taken from a female donor in good health, enrolled as a control in a pregnancy study. This chain joins TRBV5-1 to TRBJ2-2; 11 junctional bases match TRBD1. The CDR3 amino acid sequence is: CASSSGVGQGATGELFF. Read as DNA, the sequence is TGCGCCAGCAGCTCGGGGGTTGGACAGGGGGCCACCGGGGAGCTGTTTTTT.